The sequence of this T cell receptor beta chain was determined in a study of control samples from healthy donors and cancer patients. Assay: immunoSEQ multiplex PCR; the TCRdb copy retains only in-frame clones and omits some. The sample has under 150,000 clones, about 89% seen once. The count of this clone is one. The clonotype originates from a man aged 30-40 years in good health. The sample comprised blood.

The CDR3 spells CASRTGDGGELFF. The CDR3 coding sequence is TGCGCCAGCAGGACAGGGGATGGCGGGGAGCTGTTTTTT. The V gene is TRBV5-1, the J gene TRBJ2-2; 8 bases map to TRBD1. Per the germline V gene, CDR1 is SGHRS and CDR2 is YFSETQ. CDR3 size: 13 residues. The ends lost 5 bases at V and 7 bases at J; junction bases unmatched: 4.